This T cell receptor (beta chain) was obtained from a study of beta chain features in type 1 diabetes. Study-level background: Sorted cells examined across all samples numbered some 98 million.

V lost 6 bases to trimming and J lost 2 bases, with 23 bases between them. From germline, CDR1 is MDHEN and CDR2 SYDVKM. This CDR3 is built from 19 residues. Via CD45RO/CCR7/CD25/CD127/CD95/CD27, cells of the CD4+ naive, central memory, regulatory and stem cell-like memory subsets were sorted. Expressed TCRB transcripts were sequenced because the entire RNA isolate underwent reverse transcription. TCRdb keeps only in-frame clones here, not all; method: immunoSEQ multiplex PCR. The table lists about 900,000 clones, roughly 15% of them singletons, with around 0.02% in the top ten. This clonotype was sampled from a woman between 18 and 29 years old in good health. Sequenced sample: naive CD4+ T cells from blood. The chain recombines TRBV28 with TRBJ2-6, with D perhaps matching TRBD1 (6 bases). CDR3 residues: CASSSISGRGSTGANVLTF. CDR3 coding DNA: TGTGCCAGCAGCTCGATTTCGGGCAGGGGTAGCACTGGGGCCAACGTCCTGACTTTC.